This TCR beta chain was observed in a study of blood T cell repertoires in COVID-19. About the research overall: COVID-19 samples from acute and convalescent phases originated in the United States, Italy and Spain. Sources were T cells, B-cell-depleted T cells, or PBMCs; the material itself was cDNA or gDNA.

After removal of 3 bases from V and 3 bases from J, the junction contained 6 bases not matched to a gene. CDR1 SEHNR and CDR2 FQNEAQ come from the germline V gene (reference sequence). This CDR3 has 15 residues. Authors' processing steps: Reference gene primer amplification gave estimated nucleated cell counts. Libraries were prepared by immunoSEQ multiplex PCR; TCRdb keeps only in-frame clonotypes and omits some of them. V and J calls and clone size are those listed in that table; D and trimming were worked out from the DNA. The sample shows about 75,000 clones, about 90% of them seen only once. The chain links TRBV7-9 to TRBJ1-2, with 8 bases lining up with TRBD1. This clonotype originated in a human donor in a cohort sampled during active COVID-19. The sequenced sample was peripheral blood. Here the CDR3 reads CASSLGGQVDYGYTF. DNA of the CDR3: TGTGCCAGCAGCTTGGGGGGACAGGTTGACTATGGCTACACCTTC.